This is a list of T cell receptor beta chains from one sample in a study of T cell responses to AZD1222 COVID-19 vaccine. TCRdb keeps only in-frame clones here, not all; method: immunoSEQ multiplex PCR. The sample records tens of thousands of clones, around 84% being singletons. The specimen comprised peripheral blood, sampled on day 0 of AZD1222 vaccination. These receptors were collected from an adult in good health. The CDR3 runs from the conserved cysteine through the conserved F or W. The order of the fields is D gene, J gene, clone size, V gene, CDR3 DNA, CDR3 protein. The D gene is left open where the match is weak. Clone size is stated in some rows and not others, as once, few, many or a class when expanded.

d_call: TRBD1; j_call: TRBJ1-1; clone_size: .; v_call: TRBV7-9; cdr3_nt: TGTGCCAGCAGCCCAAAACAGGGGTCCACTGAAGCTTTCTTT; cdr3_aa: CASSPKQGSTEAFF
d_call: .; j_call: TRBJ2-3; clone_size: .; v_call: TRBV7-6; cdr3_nt: TGTGCCAGCAGCTCTCCGTTCTCCAGTCCTAGCACAGATACGCAGTATTTT; cdr3_aa: CASSSPFSSPSTDTQYF
d_call: TRBD1; j_call: TRBJ1-6; clone_size: .; v_call: TRBV6-1; cdr3_nt: TGTGCCAGCAGTGAAGCGCCGGGACAGGGGGGTTATAATTCACCCCTCCACTTT; cdr3_aa: CASSEAPGQGGYNSPLHF
d_call: .; j_call: TRBJ2-7; clone_size: .; v_call: TRBV3-1/TRBV3-2; cdr3_nt: TGTGCCAGCAGCCGTAACAGGGTATCGGGCGAGCAGTACTTC; cdr3_aa: CASSRNRVSGEQYF
d_call: TRBD1; j_call: TRBJ2-7; clone_size: .; v_call: TRBV28; cdr3_nt: TGTGCCAGCAGTTTCGGCGACAGGGCCTACGAGCAGTACTTC; cdr3_aa: CASSFGDRAYEQYF
d_call: .; j_call: TRBJ1-2; clone_size: .; v_call: TRBV19; cdr3_nt: TGTGCCAGTAGTATGACAGGTATCCGGTATGGCTACACCTTC; cdr3_aa: CASSMTGIRYGYTF
d_call: .; j_call: TRBJ1-5; clone_size: .; v_call: TRBV12-2; cdr3_nt: TGTGCAAGTCCTCACGGCGATCTGGTTGGTCTGGGTCAGCCCCAGCATTTT; cdr3_aa: CASPHGDLVGLGQPQHF
d_call: .; j_call: TRBJ2-2; clone_size: .; v_call: TRBV10-2; cdr3_nt: TGCGCCAGTCGGACTAACGGGGGGCCTGGCGGGGAGCTGTTTTTT; cdr3_aa: CASRTNGGPGGELFF
d_call: .; j_call: TRBJ2-1; clone_size: .; v_call: TRBV28; cdr3_nt: TGTGCCAGCAGTTTATACAGGGCCGATGAGCAGTTCTTC; cdr3_aa: CASSLYRADEQFF
d_call: TRBD1; j_call: TRBJ1-2; clone_size: once; v_call: TRBV27; cdr3_nt: TGTGCCAGCAGCCCAGGGGGACAGCTCTATGGCTACACCTTC; cdr3_aa: CASSPGGQLYGYTF
d_call: .; j_call: TRBJ1-6; clone_size: few; v_call: TRBV9; cdr3_nt: TGTGCCAGCAGCGACATGGACAGTCATTCACCCCTCCACTTT; cdr3_aa: CASSDMDSHSPLHF
d_call: .; j_call: TRBJ1-5; clone_size: .; v_call: TRBV6-2/TRBV6-3; cdr3_nt: TGTGCCAGCAGTTACGGCGGGGGGCTCAGCAATCAGCCCCAGCATTTT; cdr3_aa: CASSYGGGLSNQPQHF
d_call: .; j_call: TRBJ1-1; clone_size: .; v_call: TRBV7-8; cdr3_nt: TGTGCCAGCAGCTTAGTCGGAGCTAACACTGAAGCTTTCTTT; cdr3_aa: CASSLVGANTEAFF
d_call: .; j_call: TRBJ2-5; clone_size: once; v_call: TRBV6-6; cdr3_nt: TGTGCCAGCAAAAGTTTCGACAGACAAGAGACCCAGTACTTC; cdr3_aa: CASKSFDRQETQYF
d_call: .; j_call: TRBJ1-5; clone_size: .; v_call: TRBV19; cdr3_nt: TGTGCCAGTAGTGGAGGGGATCAGCCCCAGCATTTT; cdr3_aa: CASSGGDQPQHF
d_call: TRBD2; j_call: TRBJ2-7; clone_size: .; v_call: TRBV27; cdr3_nt: TGTGCCAGCAGTTGGGTCCTAGCGGGGGGGCCCCTCGAGCAGTACTTC; cdr3_aa: CASSWVLAGGPLEQYF
d_call: .; j_call: TRBJ2-5; clone_size: .; v_call: TRBV30; cdr3_nt: TGTGCCTGGAGTATATTGGGGGAGACCCAGTACTTC; cdr3_aa: CAWSILGETQYF
d_call: .; j_call: TRBJ1-1; clone_size: .; v_call: TRBV5-4; cdr3_nt: TGTGCCAGCAGCGCGGATGCCAACACTGAAGCTTTCTTT; cdr3_aa: CASSADANTEAFF
d_call: TRBD1; j_call: TRBJ1-2; clone_size: few; v_call: TRBV4-3; cdr3_nt: TGCGCCAGCAGCCAAGGCTTCCTTTTACAGGGGACCTCTGGCTATGGCTACACCTTC; cdr3_aa: CASSQGFLLQGTSGYGYTF
d_call: .; j_call: TRBJ1-2; clone_size: .; v_call: TRBV7-9; cdr3_nt: TGTGCCAGCAGACAATTGACGGGCCCCTCGGATGACTATGGCTACACCTTC; cdr3_aa: CASRQLTGPSDDYGYTF
d_call: .; j_call: TRBJ2-5; clone_size: .; v_call: TRBV11-2; cdr3_nt: TGTGCCAGCAGCTTAGCCGGGACCCAAGAGACCCAGTACTTC; cdr3_aa: CASSLAGTQETQYF
d_call: .; j_call: TRBJ1-1; clone_size: .; v_call: TRBV7-3; cdr3_nt: TGTGCCAGCAGCCCAAGACAGGTCGTCTTTACTGAAGCTTTCTTT; cdr3_aa: CASSPRQVVFTEAFF
d_call: .; j_call: TRBJ2-2; clone_size: .; v_call: TRBV2; cdr3_nt: TGTGCCAGCAGTGAAGCGCATTTAGTTAACACCGGGGAGCTGTTTTTT; cdr3_aa: CASSEAHLVNTGELFF
d_call: TRBD1; j_call: TRBJ2-3; clone_size: .; v_call: TRBV9; cdr3_nt: TGTGCCAGCAGCGTAAGGGGGCTGGGCACAGATACGCAGTATTTT; cdr3_aa: CASSVRGLGTDTQYF
d_call: .; j_call: TRBJ1-2; clone_size: few; v_call: TRBV2; cdr3_nt: TGTGCCAGCAGTGAACGGCAGGGTAGAGCGGGGAGTGGCTACACCTTC; cdr3_aa: CASSERQGRAGSGYTF
d_call: .; j_call: TRBJ2-2; clone_size: .; v_call: TRBV6-5; cdr3_nt: TGTGCCAGCACCCACGGTGCCGCGAACACCGGGGAGCTGTTTTTT; cdr3_aa: CASTHGAANTGELFF
d_call: .; j_call: TRBJ1-1; clone_size: .; v_call: TRBV5-6; cdr3_nt: TGTGCCAGCATTCCCAGGGGGAACACTGAAGCTTTCTTT; cdr3_aa: CASIPRGNTEAFF
d_call: TRBD1; j_call: TRBJ2-7; clone_size: .; v_call: TRBV19; cdr3_nt: TGTGCCAGTAGTATAGCGGGACAGGGTTTCTACGAGCAGTACTTC; cdr3_aa: CASSIAGQGFYEQYF
d_call: TRBD1; j_call: TRBJ1-2; clone_size: .; v_call: TRBV5-1; cdr3_nt: TGCGCCAGCAGCTTTAGTTTAGGGGGCTTCGATGGCTACACCTTC; cdr3_aa: CASSFSLGGFDGYTF